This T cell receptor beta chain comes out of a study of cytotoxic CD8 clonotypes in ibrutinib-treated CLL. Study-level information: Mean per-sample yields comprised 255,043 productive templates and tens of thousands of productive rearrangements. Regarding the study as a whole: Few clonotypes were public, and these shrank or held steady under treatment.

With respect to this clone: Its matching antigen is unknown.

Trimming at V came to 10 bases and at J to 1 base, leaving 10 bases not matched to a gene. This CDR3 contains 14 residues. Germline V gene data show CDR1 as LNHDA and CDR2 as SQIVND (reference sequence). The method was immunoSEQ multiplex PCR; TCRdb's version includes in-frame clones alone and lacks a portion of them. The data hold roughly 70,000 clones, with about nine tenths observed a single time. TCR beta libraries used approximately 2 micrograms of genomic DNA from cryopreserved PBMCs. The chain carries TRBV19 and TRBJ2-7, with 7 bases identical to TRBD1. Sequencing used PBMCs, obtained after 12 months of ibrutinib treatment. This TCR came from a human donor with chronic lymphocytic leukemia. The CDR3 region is CATLPGDRSYEQYF. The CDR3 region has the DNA TGTGCCACCCTACCAGGGGACAGATCCTACGAGCAGTACTTC.